This T cell receptor (beta chain) was sequenced during a study of blood T cells in healthy people across ages. There are 12 residues in the CDR3. With 4 bases removed from V and 0 bases from J, the gap between germline ends came to 4 bases. Germline V gene sequence: CDR1 SQVTM, CDR2 ANQGSEA. Each donor was a healthy Caucasian individual from Russia, aged 6 to 90. At least 7 million PBMCs were isolated per sample. With a J-beta primer mix and a sample-barcoded 5' primer, a second PCR ran 7 to 11 cycles. Each cDNA molecule was tagged by a template-switch adaptor that had 12 random nucleotides. TCRdb re-derived calls from the 5' RACE reads in MiXCR, one entry per CDR3 protein. The table has about 1.4 million distinct CDR3 sequences, approximately 59% seen once.

The sample was blood. The TCR comes from a man aged 18-30 years in good health. The chain has TRBV29-1 and TRBJ1-3; D gene ambiguous. CDR3 in DNA: TGCAGCGTTGGGGACTCTGGAAACACCATATATTTT. Translated, it gives CSVGDSGNTIYF.